This entry describes one TCR beta chain. This clone was seen just once. Which antigen it targets is not known. No quality values exist for individual bases; no much larger clone is one base distant. Including cysteine and phenylalanine, the CDR3 has 13 amino acids. CDR3 DNA only is kept here, 39 bases in frame from base 1. V loses 5 bases of germline sequence and J loses 4 bases, and the interval between the two ends is 11 bases. CDR1 is given as LNHDA and CDR2 as SQIVND, both from the germline V gene (reference sequence). The library was prepared using the immunoSEQ multiplex PCR assay. For the multiplex PCR, a mixture combining 60 forward primers for TCR Vbeta segments and 13 reverse primers for TCR Jbeta segments was used. The CDR3 region of rearranged TCR beta genes was amplified from genomic DNA by a multiplex PCR assay. The amplified TCR beta libraries were sequenced on the Illumina HiSeq System as 87-base-pair reads. In the original analysis: In a later analysis, tens of millions of unique TCR beta chains were counted across the 650 to 750 repertoires, and about 10 million of these chains were shared by at least two donors. Raw reads were error-corrected and collapsed into unique sequences by a nearest-neighbor algorithm in which closely related sequences were merged to remove PCR and sequencing errors. Alignment of CDR3 sequences to IMGT reference sequences was used to assign V, D and J gene segments. For a sequence to be retained, a match of at least six nucleotides to both a V gene segment and a J gene segment was required. Rearrangements were called productive when the CDR3 lacked stop codons and stayed in frame with V and J; all others were non-productive. Following IMGT convention, CDR3 was defined as the stretch from the second conserved V-encoded cysteine to the conserved J-encoded phenylalanine. Sequences without an unambiguous match to a single V gene segment were excluded from the earlier analysis of almost 600 of the donors. An earlier analysis of 450 to 650 of the donors called V segments functional above 56.7% productive rearrangements and segregating when the between-donor standard deviation exceeded 5%. A statistical classification framework was built for diagnosing cytomegalovirus status from the catalog of TCR beta chain sequences. V and J gene assignment, in a later analysis, came from comparing TCR nucleotide sequences with IMGT/GENE-DB human TR gene sequences. The TCRdist pipeline was used in a later analysis to assign CDR3 sequences and most-parsimonious VDJ recombination scenarios. In a later analysis, every TCR beta chain was defined by the combination of its CDR3 amino acid sequence and its V-gene family, and reads without a unique V-gene family were dropped. A later analysis removed 450 to 600 highly shared, low-generation-probability nucleotide sequences to deal with suspected cross-contamination and a sequencing artifact. For each public chain, a later analysis derived a clonal expansion index from normalized ranks of inferred template counts within each repertoire. Generation probabilities in a later analysis came from a VDJ recombination model fitted to out-of-frame rearrangements, and those results were checked against IGoR. In a later analysis, TCR-TCR, TCR-HLA and TCR-CMV co-occurrence was scored with hypergeometric tests, and a repertoire-size bias correction was applied to TCR pairs. In a later analysis, false discovery rates were estimated by permuting HLA or CMV assignments 20 times. In a later analysis, co-occurring TCRs were grouped with DBSCAN, and TCRdist sequence similarity was added when clustering was performed within HLA-allele-positive subsets. Repertoires with fewer than 30,000 or more than 120,000 public chains were left out of co-occurrence clustering, as were a handful of repertoires with anomalous nucleotide sharing. TCRdb's version of the immuneACCESS table is confined to in-frame rearrangements and falls short of the full clone set. An unresolved V gene accounts for under half of the shortfall where checked; the remainder is of unknown origin. V and J calls and clone size are given by that table; D and trimming were obtained from the DNA. The sample table shows approximately 140,000 clones, and around 84% are seen once. The ten largest clonotypes hold about 2.5% of the sample.

The cohort comprised more than 550 healthy bone marrow donors. At the time of sampling, all cohort members were nominally healthy, though unrecorded immune exposures were likely present. The donor tested CMV seronegative and was one of the 352 seronegative cohort members. A peripheral blood sample was collected from each donor, and TCR beta sequencing was performed on peripheral blood mononuclear cells. Genomic DNA was extracted from the blood cell samples with the Qiagen DNeasy Blood Extraction Kit. This entry is derived from a study of cytomegalovirus exposure and HLA in healthy donors listed by TCRdb under 2017. Context from the whole study: In an earlier analysis of 587 of the donors, roughly 300 Gb of sequence data and 120 million or so unique TCR beta sequences from about 190 million T cells were reported. Roughly 290 gigabases of sequencing data and roughly 80 million unique TCR sequences made up an early release that covered 640 HLA-typed donors. Among the roughly 400 genotyped donors, under 90% belonged to the genetic ancestry cluster associated with self-reported Caucasian donors. The study aimed to test whether cataloging public T cell receptors could reveal signatures of past pathogen exposure. Using immunosequencing, the study profiled T cell repertoires from approximately 700 subjects and related those repertoires to cytomegalovirus serostatus. Besides the first cohort of some 670 subjects, a separate validation cohort made up of 120 different subjects was used. High-throughput TCR immunosequencing, statistical association of individual TCRs with disease status, and machine learning were combined to predict cytomegalovirus infection status. To study patterns of TCR occurrence, a later analysis re-analyzed previously published TCR beta repertoires from 666 donors and added high-resolution HLA genotyping. In the later analysis, no new phenotypic data were used to find candidate immune exposures; instead, reliance was placed on TCR beta sequences and their occurrence across donors. An earlier analysis of more than 450 of the donors used high-throughput TCR beta sequencing to judge whether each TCR beta V gene segment behaved as functional or pseudogenic. Donor age, sex, ethnicity and CMV serostatus were compiled together with the repertoire data. In a later genetic analysis, genome-wide SNP genotypes for about 60% of the 666 donors were used, and that subset was treated as a discovery cohort. Every repertoire in the discovery cohort had been generated on one and the same sequencing platform. HLA typing covered class I and class II loci at four-digit resolution. The number of typed donors differed by locus: about 629-630 for A, B, C, DRB1 and DQB1; approximately 520 for DQA1; around 610 for DPA1; and 450 to 480 for DPB1. Because of strong linkage in the cohort, roughly five DR-DQ haplotypes were treated as single units for association and clustering. Among approximately 370 genotyped donors of the cohort, an average of roughly 230,000 unique TCR beta nucleotide sequences was sequenced per donor, of which about 19% were non-productive.

Overall results and qualifications from the work: The cohort was sequenced for TCR beta chains only, and without alpha or paired-chain data the features that could be detected were limited. Sequencing depth was assumed to be roughly uniform across donors in the presence/absence analyses, though that assumption may not hold. A further reported finding was that TCR beta sequences accurately predicted the HLA-A and HLA-B alleles for most subjects in the first cohort. In a later genetic analysis, a missense DCLRE1C variant was associated with V-gene and J-gene trimming of TCR beta chains, and the association was replicated in an independent cohort. A group of highly shared sequence variants was considered likely to be a technical artifact of the sequencing pipeline. A later analysis found that most CMV-associated TCR beta chains appeared HLA-restricted, with HLA associations seemingly driven largely by CMV exposure. At a false discovery rate of 0.05, a later analysis linked about 16,000 TCR beta sequences to specific HLA alleles. Compared with equally common non-associated chains, HLA-associated TCR beta chains in a later analysis were more clonally expanded and had lower generation probabilities. In the study, approximately 150 TCR beta chains were listed as associated with cytomegalovirus. Cytomegalovirus status was reported to be diagnosed by the classifier with high specificity and sensitivity in both the original and validation cohorts. The 87-base-pair reads could not distinguish some IMGT-functional V segments, including TRBV6-2 and TRBV6-3, so those segments were excluded. In an earlier analysis of approximately 590 of the donors, most TCR beta V segments appeared in productive rearrangements about 87% or about 30% of the time, broadly matching IMGT annotations. According to a later analysis, parvovirus B19, influenza, CMV and Epstein-Barr virus appeared linked to several top co-occurrence clusters. While some public TCRs were present in many individuals, most TCR sequences turned up only very rarely across donors. Because counts were too low, 15 to 20 rarely observed V segments, including chromosome 9 orphons, were excluded from the earlier analysis of 587 of the donors. In a later analysis, the rate of TCR association differed among HLA loci, with DRB1 alleles having the most associated TCRs and HLA-C alleles having the fewest. Strong co-occurrence of HLA alleles, especially DR and DQ, made assigning TCR associations to individual alleles difficult. It was suggested by the authors that the approach could potentially be generalized to other disease states and immunological phenotypes. Because HLA typing was missing for some donors at each locus, association tests included only the typed subset. Compared with the 666-donor mean, donors in an Asian-associated ancestry cluster had fewer N-insertions in productive TCRs, according to a later genetic analysis. Three of the identified cytomegalovirus-associated TCR beta chains were confirmed in vitro to be specific for cytomegalovirus antigens. CMV serostatus was the only immune exposure information available for the cohort. Linkage disequilibrium might explain the correlated functional status among segregating V segments, but an unknown experimental factor could not be ruled out.

The V and J genes are TRBV19 and TRBJ1-2, and the D gene may be TRBD1, 6 bases matching. The TCR comes from a man aged 45-60 years in good health and CMV-seronegative. The source material was PBMCs. This receptor has the CDR3 CASSLQGVYGYTF. Read as DNA, the sequence is TGTGCCAGTAGTCTACAGGGCGTCTATGGCTACACCTTC.